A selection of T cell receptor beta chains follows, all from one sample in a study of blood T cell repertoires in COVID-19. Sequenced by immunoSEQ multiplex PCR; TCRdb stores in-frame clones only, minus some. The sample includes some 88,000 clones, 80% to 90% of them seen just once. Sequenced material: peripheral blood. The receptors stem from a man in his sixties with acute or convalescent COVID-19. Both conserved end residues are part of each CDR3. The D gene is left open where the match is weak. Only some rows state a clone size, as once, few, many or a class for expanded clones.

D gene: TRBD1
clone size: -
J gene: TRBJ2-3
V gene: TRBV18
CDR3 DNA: TGTGCCAGCTCACCACTTCAGGGGGCAGATACGCAGTATTTT
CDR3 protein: CASSPLQGADTQYF

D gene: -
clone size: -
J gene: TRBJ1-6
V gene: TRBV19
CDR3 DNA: TGTGCCAGTAGTGCTCCTGTGACACGCCGCTATAATTCACCCCTCCACTTT
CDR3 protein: CASSAPVTRRYNSPLHF

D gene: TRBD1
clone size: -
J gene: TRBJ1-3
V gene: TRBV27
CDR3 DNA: TGTGCCAGCAGCAGGGGGATCTCTGGAAACACCATATATTTT
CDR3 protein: CASSRGISGNTIYF

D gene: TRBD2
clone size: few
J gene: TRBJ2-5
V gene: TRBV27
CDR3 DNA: TGTGCCAGCAGTTCAATGTTTGGACAGGGGACTAGCGGGTTCCAAGAGACCCAGTACTTC
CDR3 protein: CASSSMFGQGTSGFQETQYF

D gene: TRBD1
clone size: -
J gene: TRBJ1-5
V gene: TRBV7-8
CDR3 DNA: TGTGCCAGCAGCTTAGACTTTGCAGGGGGCCGGAGCAATCAGCCCCAGCATTTT
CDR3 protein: CASSLDFAGGRSNQPQHF

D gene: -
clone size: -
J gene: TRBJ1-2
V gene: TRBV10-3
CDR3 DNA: TGTGCCATCAGAAGCACAGGGTCCAATGGCTACACCTTC
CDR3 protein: CAIRSTGSNGYTF

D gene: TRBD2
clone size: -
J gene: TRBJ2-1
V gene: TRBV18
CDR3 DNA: TGTGCCAGCTCAACAACTACTGGGACTAGCGATGAGCAGTTCTTC
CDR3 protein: CASSTTTGTSDEQFF

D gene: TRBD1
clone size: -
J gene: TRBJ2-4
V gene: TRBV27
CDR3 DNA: TGTGCCAGCAGCCCCAGGGCGCGACAGGGAGCCAAAAACATTCAGTACTTC
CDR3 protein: CASSPRARQGAKNIQYF

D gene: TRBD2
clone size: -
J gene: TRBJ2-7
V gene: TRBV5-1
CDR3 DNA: TGCGCCAGCTGGACGGGAGGTCATTCCTACGAGCAGTACTTC
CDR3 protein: CASWTGGHSYEQYF

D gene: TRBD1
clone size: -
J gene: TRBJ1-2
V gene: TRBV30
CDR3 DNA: TGTGCCTGGAATGGGCAGGGGGTTGGCTATGGCTACACCTTC
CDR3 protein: CAWNGQGVGYGYTF

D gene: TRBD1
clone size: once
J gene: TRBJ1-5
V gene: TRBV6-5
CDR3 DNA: TGTGCCAGCACTGGGACAGTCGGTCAGCCCCAGCATTTT
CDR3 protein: CASTGTVGQPQHF

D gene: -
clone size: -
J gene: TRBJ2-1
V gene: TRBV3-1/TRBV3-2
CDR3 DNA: TGTGCCAGCAGCCAAGTTAACCGCGGCAATGAGCAGTTCTTC
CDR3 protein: CASSQVNRGNEQFF

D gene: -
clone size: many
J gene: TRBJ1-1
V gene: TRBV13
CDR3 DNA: TGTGCCAGCAGGGTCCGTGGCGGCCTGAACACTGAAGCTTTCTTT
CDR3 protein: CASRVRGGLNTEAFF

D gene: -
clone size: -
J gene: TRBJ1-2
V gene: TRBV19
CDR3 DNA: TGTGCCAGTACATCTAACTATGGCTACACCTTC
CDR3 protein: CASTSNYGYTF

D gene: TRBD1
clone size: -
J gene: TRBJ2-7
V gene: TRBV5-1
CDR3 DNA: TGCGCCAGCAGCTTGGCCCCCCGGGACAGGGGTTACGAGCAGTACTTC
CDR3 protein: CASSLAPRDRGYEQYF

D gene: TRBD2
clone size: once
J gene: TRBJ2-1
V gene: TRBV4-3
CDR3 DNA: TGCGCCAGCAGCCAAGGACTAGCCCCTGAGGATGAGCAGTTCTTC
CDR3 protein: CASSQGLAPEDEQFF